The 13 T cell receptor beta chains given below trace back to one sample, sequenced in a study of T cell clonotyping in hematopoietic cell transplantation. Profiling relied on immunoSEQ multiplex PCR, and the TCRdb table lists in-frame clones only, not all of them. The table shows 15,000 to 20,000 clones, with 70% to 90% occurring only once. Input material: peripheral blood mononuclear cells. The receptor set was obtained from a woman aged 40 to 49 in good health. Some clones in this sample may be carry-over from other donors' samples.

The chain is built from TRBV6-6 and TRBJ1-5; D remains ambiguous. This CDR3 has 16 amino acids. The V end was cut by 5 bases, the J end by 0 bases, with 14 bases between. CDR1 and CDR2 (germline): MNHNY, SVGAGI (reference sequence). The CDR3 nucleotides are TGTGCCAGCAGTCCCCTCGGATCGTATAGCAATCAGCCCCAGCATTTT. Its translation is CASSPLGSYSNQPQHF.

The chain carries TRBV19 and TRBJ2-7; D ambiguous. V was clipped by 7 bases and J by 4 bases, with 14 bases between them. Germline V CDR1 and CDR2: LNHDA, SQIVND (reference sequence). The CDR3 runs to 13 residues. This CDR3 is CASTPTLGYEQYF. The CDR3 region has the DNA TGTGCCAGTACCCCAACGTTAGGTTACGAGCAGTACTTC.

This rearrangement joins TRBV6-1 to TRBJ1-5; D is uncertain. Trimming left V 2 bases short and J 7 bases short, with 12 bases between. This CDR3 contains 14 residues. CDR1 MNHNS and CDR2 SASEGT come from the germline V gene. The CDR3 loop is CASSEMPKTQPQHF. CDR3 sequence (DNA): TGTGCCAGCAGTGAAATGCCCAAAACCCAGCCCCAGCATTTT.

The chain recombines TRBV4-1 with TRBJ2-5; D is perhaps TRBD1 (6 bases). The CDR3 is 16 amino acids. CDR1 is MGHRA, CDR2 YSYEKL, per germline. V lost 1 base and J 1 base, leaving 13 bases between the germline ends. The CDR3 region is CASSQGISTGQETQYF. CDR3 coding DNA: TGCGCCAGCAGCCAAGGAATTTCGACAGGCCAAGAGACCCAGTACTTC.

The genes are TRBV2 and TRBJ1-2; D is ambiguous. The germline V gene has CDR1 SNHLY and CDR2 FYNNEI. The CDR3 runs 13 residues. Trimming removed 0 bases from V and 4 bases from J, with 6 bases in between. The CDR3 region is CASSEAGSYGYTF. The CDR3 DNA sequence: TGTGCCAGCAGTGAAGCGGGCAGCTATGGCTACACCTTC. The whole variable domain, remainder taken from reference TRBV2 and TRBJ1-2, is EPEVTQTPSHQVTQMGQEVILRCVPISNHLYFYWYRQILGQKVEFLVSFYNNEISEKSEIFDDQFSVERPDGSNFTLKIRSTKLEDSAMYFCASSEAGSYGYTFGSGTRLTVV.

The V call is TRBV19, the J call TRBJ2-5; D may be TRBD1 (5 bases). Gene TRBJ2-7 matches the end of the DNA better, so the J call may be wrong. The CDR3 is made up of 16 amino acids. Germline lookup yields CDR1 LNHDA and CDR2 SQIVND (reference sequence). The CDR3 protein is CASSIRETVAIYEQYF. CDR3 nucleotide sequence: TGTGCCAGTAGTATCAGGGAAACCGTGGCGATCTACGAGCAGTACTTC.

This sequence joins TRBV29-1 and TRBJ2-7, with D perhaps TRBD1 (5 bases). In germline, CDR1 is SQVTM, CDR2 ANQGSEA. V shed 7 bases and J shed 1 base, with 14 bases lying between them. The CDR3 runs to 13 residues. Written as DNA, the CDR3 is TGCAGCGGAGTCGGACACGGATCCTACGAGCAGTACTTC. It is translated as CSGVGHGSYEQYF.

The CDR3 DNA is TGTGCCAGCAGCCGGGACGCGAGCTCCTATAATTCACCCCTCCACTTT. Its translation is CASSRDASSYNSPLHF. V gene TRBV14 combines with J gene TRBJ1-6; perhaps TRBD1 as D (5 bases). Germline loops: CDR1 SGHDN, CDR2 FVKESK. The length of the CDR3 is 16 residues. The germline V and J ends were trimmed by 4 bases and 0 bases, with 10 bases remaining between them.

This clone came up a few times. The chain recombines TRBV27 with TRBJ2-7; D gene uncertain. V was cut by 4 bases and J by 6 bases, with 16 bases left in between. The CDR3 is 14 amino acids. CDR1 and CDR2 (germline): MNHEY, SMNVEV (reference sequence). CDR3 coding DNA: TGTGCCAGCAGTTCAAGGGCTATTCGGGTCGAGCAGTACTTC. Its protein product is CASSSRAIRVEQYF.

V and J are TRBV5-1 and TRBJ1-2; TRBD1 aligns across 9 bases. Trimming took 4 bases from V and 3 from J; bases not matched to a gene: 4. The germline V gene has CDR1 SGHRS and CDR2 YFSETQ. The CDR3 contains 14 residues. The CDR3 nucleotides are TGCGCCAGCAGCATGACAGGGGGGGACTATGGCTACACCTTC. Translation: CASSMTGGDYGYTF. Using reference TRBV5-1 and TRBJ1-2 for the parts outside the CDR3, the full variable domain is KAGVTQTPRYLIKTRGQQVTLSCSPISGHRSVSWYQQTPGQGLQFLFEYFSETQRNKGNFPGRFSGRQFSNSRSEMNVSTLELGDSALYLCASSMTGGDYGYTFGSGTRLTVV.

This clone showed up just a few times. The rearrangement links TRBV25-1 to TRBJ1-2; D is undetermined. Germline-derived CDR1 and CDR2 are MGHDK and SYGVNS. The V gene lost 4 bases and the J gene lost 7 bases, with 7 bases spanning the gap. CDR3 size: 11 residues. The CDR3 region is CASSGPGGYTF. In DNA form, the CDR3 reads TGTGCCAGCAGTGGGCCCGGTGGCTACACCTTC.

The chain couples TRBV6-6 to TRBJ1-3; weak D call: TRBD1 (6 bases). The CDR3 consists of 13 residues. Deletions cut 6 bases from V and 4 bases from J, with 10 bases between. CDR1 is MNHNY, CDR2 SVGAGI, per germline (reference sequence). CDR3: CASSRGSGNTIYF. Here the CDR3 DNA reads TGTGCCAGCAGCAGGGGATCCGGAAACACCATATATTTT.

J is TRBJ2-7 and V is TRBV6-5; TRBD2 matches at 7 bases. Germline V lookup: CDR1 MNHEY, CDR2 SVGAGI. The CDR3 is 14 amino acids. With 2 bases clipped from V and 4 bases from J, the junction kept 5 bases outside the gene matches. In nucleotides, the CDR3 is TGTGCCAGCAGTTACAAGGGAGGGGAGTACGAGCAGTACTTC. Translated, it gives CASSYKGGEYEQYF.